This TCR beta chain came from a study of T cells in Graves' hyperthyroidism and ophthalmopathy. The investigators amplified TCR beta CDR3 regions from RNA transcripts. The study used the HTBI primer set for a first-round RT-PCR of the TCR CDR3. TCRdb recomputed calls from the multiplex PCR reads with MiXCR, one row per CDR3 protein. Among some 510,000 distinct CDR3 sequences listed, around 45% were seen once. Trimming cost V 11 bases and J 2 bases, with 10 bases left between them. This CDR3 contains 11 residues. Germline V CDR1 and CDR2: SGHVS, FNYEAQ. Graves' hyperthyroidism showing no ophthalmopathy progression within 18 months was considered stable. Each patient was aged 18 to 65 and had newly diagnosed hyperthyroidism of under 2 months' duration.

V usage is TRBV7-6 and J usage is TRBJ2-7; D not certain. Material for sequencing was peripheral blood or thyroid tissue (not recorded which). The TCR sequence derives from a young woman with Graves' hyperthyroidism. The CDR3 loop is CAWSTTYEQYF. The CDR3 coding sequence is TGTGCCTGGAGTACTACCTACGAGCAGTACTTC.